Sequencing of this TCR beta chain was carried out in a study of cytomegalovirus exposure and HLA in healthy donors. Study details: Approximately 83 million unique TCRs from HLA-typed donors were held in an early data release.

It was with 60 Vbeta and 13 Jbeta primers that the PCR ran. Clones were read by immunoSEQ multiplex PCR, and TCRdb kept only the in-frame ones, dropping some. The sample data list tens of thousands of clones. The CDR3 is 12 residues long. Trimming removed 5 bases from V and 10 bases from J, with 12 bases in between. Germline loops: CDR1 MNHNS, CDR2 SASEGT. The sequence was collected from a female donor in good health and CMV-seropositive. V and J are TRBV6-1 and TRBJ2-1; D remains unclear. Input material: PBMCs. The CDR3 region has the DNA TGTGCCAGCAGTAATCGACATGGAGAGCAGTTCTTC. Protein: CASSNRHGEQFF.